This T cell receptor beta chain was sequenced in a study of CD8 T cells in Susac syndrome. Purification of the CD8+ and CD4+ T cells relied on negative isolation, and TEMRA cells underwent FACS enrichment. Roughly 0.45 to 1 ug RNA was reverse transcribed with random hexamers. TCR beta CDR3 was amplified by immunoSEQ multiplex PCR. This amplification extended across 54 Vbeta and 13 Jbeta segments. TCRdb redid the calling of the immunoSEQ multiplex PCR reads with MiXCR, one entry per CDR3 protein. The table records 330,000 or so distinct CDR3 sequences, around 91% of them present only once. CDR1 and CDR2 (germline): MDHEN, SYDVKM. The CDR3 contains 20 residues. V lost 4 bases to trimming and J lost 6 bases, with 32 bases between them.

The sample comprised CD8+ T cells from PBMCs. The receptor was isolated from a human donor with multiple sclerosis. The rearrangement joins TRBV28 to TRBJ2-3; TRBD2 is a possible D gene (10 bases). The CDR3 sequence: CASSSGTGLGLAGVRDTQYF. In nucleotides, the CDR3 is TGTGCCAGCAGTTCGGGGACAGGGCTCGGTCTAGCGGGAGTGAGGGATACGCAGTATTTT.